The T cell receptor beta chain under discussion was sequenced for a study of shared clonotypes between healthy human individuals. Findings of the study overall: Four donors shared roughly 5% of their naive CD4 clonotypes.

The study enrolled healthy HIV-negative adults without recent acute infections or vaccinations as donors. Trimming shortened V by 0 bases and J by 8 bases, and 13 bases separated the two germline ends. CDR3 length: 15 residues. CDR1 is MNHEY, CDR2 SVGAGI, per germline. Measured with immunoSEQ multiplex PCR; TCRdb has only the in-frame clones, and not every one. The table includes roughly 1 million clones, 75% to 80% detected once. Concerning this clone: Its specificity is unknown.

The chain is built from TRBV6-5 and TRBJ1-4; D unresolved. Material: memory CD4+ T cells from PBMCs. Stated subset: CD45RA-negative fraction. The receptor's source is a man between 18 and 29 years old in good health. Some clones in this sample may be carry-over from other donors' samples. CDR3 sequence (DNA): TGTGCCAGCAGTTACTCGAGCCAGGCGTCGGAAAAACTGTTTTTT. Translated: CASSYSSQASEKLFF.